The 20 T cell receptor beta chains reported below all come from one sample, sequenced in a study of blood T cells in healthy people across ages. Alongside a J-beta primer mix, a sample-barcoded 5' primer served in a second PCR lasting about 6 to 12 cycles. TCRdb ran MiXCR on the 5' RACE reads and lists one entry per CDR3 protein. The sample consists of roughly 1,800,000 distinct CDR3 sequences, 49% of them appearing once. Sequenced: blood. All receptors come from a woman between 40 and 50 years old in good health.

The chain couples TRBV28 to TRBJ2-1, with no clear D. The CDR3 is 17 residues long. Trimming cost V 4 bases and J 0 bases, with 16 bases left between them. The germline CDR1 and CDR2 sequences are MDHEN and SYDVKM. The CDR3 loop is CASSSSRSESSYNEQFF. The CDR3 DNA sequence: TGTGCCAGCAGTTCTTCCAGATCTGAGAGCTCCTACAATGAGCAGTTCTTC.

The chain has TRBV4-3 and TRBJ2-7; the match to TRBD2 covers 10 bases. The CDR3 extends over 14 amino acids. Losses at the gene ends were 8 bases for V and 0 bases for J; bases not matched to a gene: 4. Germline assignment: CDR1 LGHNA and CDR2 YSLEER. DNA for the CDR3: TGCGCCAGCGGGACTAGCGCCGGCTCCTACGAGCAGTACTTC. Translation gives CASGTSAGSYEQYF.

This clonotype was found a few times. V and J are TRBV3-1 and TRBJ1-1; D not certain. The CDR3 sequence is 15 residues long. V was cut by 0 bases and J by 1 base, with 9 bases left in between. Per germline, CDR1 LGHDT and CDR2 YNNKEL (reference sequence). The DNA for the CDR3 is TGTGCCAGCAGCCAAGATCGGGCAGCGAACACTGAAGCTTTCTTT. It is translated as CASSQDRAANTEAFF.

The chain carries TRBV5-1 and TRBJ2-1; D is perhaps TRBD2 (6 bases). The V gene lost 7 bases and the J gene lost 3 bases, with 17 bases spanning the gap. The CDR3 extends over 15 amino acids. Per germline, CDR1 SGHRS and CDR2 YFSETQ. The CDR3 nucleotides are TGCGCCAGCCGCAAGAGCGTCGGGGGCTACAATGAGCAGTTCTTC. Its translation is CASRKSVGGYNEQFF.

The chain couples TRBV12-3 or TRBV12-4 to TRBJ2-3; TRBD2 is a possible D gene (7 bases). This CDR3 spans 17 amino acids. V dropped 6 bases and J dropped 6 bases, with 25 bases sitting between them. The CDR3 loop is CASRIAGASFLGDTQYF. The CDR3 bases are TGTGCCAGCAGGATTGCGGGGGCCTCCTTCCTCGGGGATACGCAGTATTTT.

The chain recombines TRBV4-1 with TRBJ2-5; the D is unclear. The germline CDR1 and CDR2 sequences are MGHRA and YSYEKL. Between the trimmed V and J ends, which lost 0 bases and 6 bases, there was a span of 14 bases. CDR3 size: 15 residues. The CDR3 region is CASSQDSAVWKTQYF. CDR3 nucleotides: TGCGCCAGCAGCCAAGATTCCGCCGTGTGGAAGACCCAGTACTTC.

Only a few counts were recorded for this clonotype. The J gene is TRBJ2-3, the V gene TRBV10-3; 11 bases line up with TRBD2. The CDR3 contains 14 residues. V lost 8 bases to trimming and J lost 0 bases; unmatched junction nucleotides: 1. Germline CDR1 ENHRY, CDR2 SYGVKD. The DNA for the CDR3 is TGTGCCATCGGGACTAGCGGAAGCACAGATACGCAGTATTTT. It specifies CAIGTSGSTDTQYF.

The chain combines TRBV7-4 with TRBJ1-5; 8 bases match TRBD1. The CDR3 runs 16 residues. The germline CDR1 and CDR2 sequences are SGHVT and SQSDAQ. The V gene end was trimmed by 7 bases and the J gene end by 7 bases; junction bases not matched to a gene: 15. The CDR3 here is CASNSKTSGGLQPQHF. As DNA, the CDR3 is TGTGCCAGCAACTCCAAGACGTCAGGGGGCCTCCAGCCCCAGCATTTT.

There are a few counts of this clonotype. CDR3 amino acids: CASSLQWGEETQYF. CDR3 DNA sequence: TGTGCCAGCAGTTTACAATGGGGAGAAGAGACCCAGTACTTC. The chain has TRBV12-3 or TRBV12-4 and TRBJ2-5; a weak D match, TRBD2 (5 bases). This CDR3 has 14 residues. V was shortened by 2 bases and J by 3 bases, with 10 bases between the two germline ends.

The sample holds a few counts of this clonotype. The chain is built from TRBV27 and TRBJ1-2, with a tentative D call TRBD1 (5 bases). V lost 8 bases and J 2 bases, leaving 15 bases between the germline ends. The CDR3 spans 14 residues. Germline V gene lookup returns CDR1 MNHEY and CDR2 SMNVEV (reference sequence). This CDR3 is CASGGAGRNYGYTF. For the CDR3, the DNA is TGTGCCAGCGGTGGGGCGGGCCGCAACTATGGCTACACCTTC.

The chain uses TRBV25-1 and TRBJ2-5; D call uncertain. The CDR3 length is 15 residues. V lost 1 base and J lost 5, with 14 bases in between. Looked up from germline, CDR1 is MGHDK and CDR2 is SYGVNS. The DNA of the CDR3 is TGTGCCAGCAGTGAATTAGTGCTGTCGTGGGAGACCCAGTACTTC. Translated: CASSELVLSWETQYF.

The gene calls are TRBV7-9 and TRBJ2-5; a weak D match, TRBD1 (5 bases). Germline V gene sequence: CDR1 SEHNR, CDR2 FQNEAQ (reference sequence). The CDR3 contains 16 residues. Trimming removed 1 base from V and 5 bases from J, with 17 bases in between. The CDR3, as DNA: TGTGCCAGCAGCTTAGAGGGGCTAGGAGTCGGGGAGACCCAGTACTTC. This gives the protein CASSLEGLGVGETQYF.

The rearrangement joins TRBV4-2 to TRBJ2-5; 9 bases align to TRBD2. The CDR3 loop spans 15 amino acids. Germline CDR1 is LGHNA and CDR2 is YNFKEQ. J lost 5 bases, V lost 1 base, and 5 bases had no gene match. The CDR3 is CASSQAAGGGETQYF. The CDR3 nucleotides read TGTGCCAGCAGCCAAGCAGCGGGAGGAGGGGAGACCCAGTACTTC.

The chain has TRBV9 and TRBJ2-5, with 10 bases that match TRBD1. V lost 0 bases and J lost 4; bases outside the gene matches: 15. CDR1 SGDLS and CDR2 YYNGEE come from the germline V gene. The CDR3 is 19 residues long. The CDR3 region is CASSVGRGQGTPVIETQYF. For the CDR3, the DNA is TGTGCCAGCAGCGTAGGCAGGGGACAGGGGACCCCCGTTATAGAGACCCAGTACTTC.

The chain joins TRBV6-2 or TRBV6-3 to TRBJ1-2; TRBD1 might be the D (5 bases). Trimming removed 6 bases at V and 0 bases at J, with 11 bases between. The CDR3 has 14 amino acids. The germline CDR1 and CDR2 sequences are MNHEY and SVGEGT. The CDR3 nucleotides are TGTGCCAGCAGACGGGACGGCGCTAACTATGGCTACACCTTC. Protein: CASRRDGANYGYTF.

The CDR3 sequence is CSVNLDPTYEQYF. CDR3 bases: TGCAGCGTTAATCTGGACCCGACCTACGAGCAGTACTTC. V is TRBV29-1 and J is TRBJ2-7, with D unclear. The CDR3 sequence is 13 residues long. Trimming stripped 5 bases from V and 2 bases from J, with 13 bases between. Germline V lookup: CDR1 SQVTM, CDR2 ANQGSEA.

The V and J genes are TRBV29-1 and TRBJ2-7, with 12 bases identical to TRBD1. The CDR3 contains 16 residues. Germline values: CDR1 SQVTM, CDR2 ANQGSEA. Germline trimming cut 5 bases from V and 2 bases from J; bases unmatched to any gene: 10. The CDR3 is CSVKGKGQGAAYEQYF. CDR3 coding DNA: TGCAGCGTTAAGGGGAAGGGACAGGGGGCCGCCTACGAGCAGTACTTC.

The chain carries TRBV15 and TRBJ2-1; 12 bases are a match to TRBD2. Germline assignment: CDR1 LNHNV and CDR2 YYDKDF (reference sequence). Trimming cost V 3 bases and J 3 bases; bases outside gene matches: 6. This CDR3 region has 17 residues. In DNA, the CDR3 is TGTGCCACCAGCAGCCCCCTGACTAGCGGGGGCTACAATGAGCAGTTCTTC. Translating it yields CATSSPLTSGGYNEQFF.

This clonotype has a single count. Written as DNA, the CDR3 is TGTGCCAGCATTCCCGGACAGGGGGCTCAATATGGCTACACCTTC. This encodes CASIPGQGAQYGYTF. The chain couples TRBV6-5 to TRBJ1-2; 11 bases are shared with TRBD1. This CDR3 has 15 amino acids. CDR1 and CDR2 from the germline V gene are MNHEY and SVGAGI. V lost 7 bases, J lost 5 bases, and 9 bases stayed unmatched.

The chain recombines TRBV28 with TRBJ2-1, with a tentative D call TRBD1 (6 bases). This CDR3 comprises 14 residues. The V end lost 2 bases, the J end lost 8 bases, and 13 bases lay between the germline ends. Germline V gene lookup returns CDR1 MDHEN and CDR2 SYDVKM. The CDR3: CASSLARGSHEQFF. The CDR3 DNA reads TGTGCCAGCAGTTTAGCCAGGGGTAGTCATGAGCAGTTCTTC.